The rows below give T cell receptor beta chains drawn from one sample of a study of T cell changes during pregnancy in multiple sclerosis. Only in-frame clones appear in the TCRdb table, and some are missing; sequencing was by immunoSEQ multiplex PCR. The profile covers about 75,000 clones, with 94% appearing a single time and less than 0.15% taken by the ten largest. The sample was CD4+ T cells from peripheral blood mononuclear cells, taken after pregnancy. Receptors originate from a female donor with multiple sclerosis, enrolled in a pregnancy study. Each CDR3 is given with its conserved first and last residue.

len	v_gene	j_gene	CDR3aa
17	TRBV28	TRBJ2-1	CASSLLSRGSSYNEQFF
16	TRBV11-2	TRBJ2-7	CASSVYYRGFVGEQYF
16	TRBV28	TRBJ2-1	CASSPLRVDSYNEQFF
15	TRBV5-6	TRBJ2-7	CASSLGLAGVYEQYF
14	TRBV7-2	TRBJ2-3	CASSYGTYTDTQYF
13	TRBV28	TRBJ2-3	CASVQAATDTQYF
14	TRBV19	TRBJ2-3	CATGGTSGGDTQYF
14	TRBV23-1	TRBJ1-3	CASSQTGLGNTIYF
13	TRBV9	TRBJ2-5	CASSISFEETQYF
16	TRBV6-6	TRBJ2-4	CASSYSASGSIDIQYF
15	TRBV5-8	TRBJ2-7	CASSRGQRWSYEQYF
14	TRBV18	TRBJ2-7	CASSPSVGPYEQYF
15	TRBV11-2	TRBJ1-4	CASSHFDKDVGKLFF
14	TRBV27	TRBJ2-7	CASSRTGDSYEQYF
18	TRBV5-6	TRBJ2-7	CASSSGQQGLAAFYEQYF
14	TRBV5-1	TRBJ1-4	CASSSGSVNEKLFF
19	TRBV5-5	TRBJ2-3	CASSIIPGTSGMNTDTQYF
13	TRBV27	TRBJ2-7	CASRVAGGGEQYF
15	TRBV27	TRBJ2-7	CASSFHGPILYEQYF
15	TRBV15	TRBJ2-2	CATSGTRGYTGELFF
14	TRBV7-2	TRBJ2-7	CASSFGGTAYEQYF
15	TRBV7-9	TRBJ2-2	CASSLAGPDTGELFF
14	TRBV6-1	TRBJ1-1	CASSFLQVNTEAFF
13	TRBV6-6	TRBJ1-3	CASSRDSGNTIYF
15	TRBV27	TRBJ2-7	CASRKPGQGGHEQYF
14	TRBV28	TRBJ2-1	CASSPGGSGRKQFF
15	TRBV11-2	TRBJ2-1	CASSYSRTGVNEQFF
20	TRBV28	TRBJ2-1	CASSRRLAGGFLRSYNEQFF
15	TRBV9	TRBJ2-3	CASSPPSGILYTQYF
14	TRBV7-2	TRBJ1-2	CASTYDRSNYGYTF
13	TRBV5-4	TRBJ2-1	CASSSPGGNEQFF